This entry features one T cell receptor beta chain sequence. Trimming shortened V by 6 bases and J by 4 bases, and 6 bases separated the two germline ends. The germline V gene encodes CDR1 MNHEY and CDR2 SVGAGI. This CDR3 contains 12 residues. Method: immunoSEQ multiplex PCR; TCRdb's copy keeps in-frame clones and lacks some. The data show roughly 140,000 clones, over 70% seen once. The entry originates in a study of blood T cell repertoires in COVID-19. This clonotype originated in a man in his forties or fifties in a cohort exposed to, infected with or recovered from COVID-19 (not recorded which). The chain carries TRBV6-5 and TRBJ2-2; D is undetermined. What was sequenced was PBMCs or T cells enriched from blood (not recorded which). This CDR3 reads CASSVPTGELFF. In DNA form, the CDR3 reads TGTGCCAGCAGCGTCCCCACCGGGGAGCTGTTTTTT.